The source of this T cell receptor (beta chain) is a study of shared clonotypes between healthy human individuals (dated by TCRdb to 2020 to 2021). Background for the entire study: A couple of women and a few men aged 18 to 49 years were included in the cohort. For each donor, CD4 naive and CD4 memory were each run on three plates, CD8 naive on two plates, and CD8 memory on one plate. The study deeply sequenced blood TCR repertoires of about 5 healthy adults to estimate repertoire size and the extent of clonotype sharing between individuals. To increase sequencing depth and limit assay-specific biases, different laboratories used diverse techniques to prepare libraries and sequence TCR repertoires. Each donor's leukapheresis produced roughly between roughly 0.85 and 10 billion PBMCs.

At the junction V is shortened by 5 bases and J by 5 bases; bases outside the gene matches: 11. The CDR3 covers 15 residues, taking in both the cysteine and the phenylalanine. Only the CDR3 DNA stays, 45 bases, in frame from base 1. CDR1 and CDR2 are drawn from the germline V gene: SQVTM, ANQGSEA. Using the deep immunoSEQ assay, multiplex PCR amplified TCR CDR3 regions from genomic DNA. For each cell subset, the extracted genomic DNA was distributed evenly across all wells of several immunoSEQ 96-well plates, and each plate served as one replicate. Each replicate PCR for sorted subsets received around 0.2 ug genomic DNA, equal to tens of thousands of T cell genomes. Purified libraries were quantified with a Qubit 3.0 fluorometer, sized on a Bioanalyzer 2100, and re-quantified with the KAPA Library Quantification kit. Every immunoSEQ 96-well plate was sequenced on a separate single-read 150-cycle Illumina NextSeq 550 flow cell. Turning to the authors' computational methods: Because the immunoSEQ output held only junctional sequences and lacked quality scores, the filtering could not match the filtering applied to full-length reads. Sequences were annotated with PyIR, a Python wrapper for IgBLAST v1.9, using IMGT germline references to assign V/J genes and CDR3. Any read was removed if the V/J assignment was weak (E-value above 1e-6), the CDR3 was missing, or the read contained stop codons, out-of-frame junctions, or ambiguous translated residues. V3J clonotypes were defined as sequences sharing an identical inferred V gene, J gene, and CDR3 amino acid sequence. To compute the percentage overlap between repertoires, the number of shared unique clonotypes was divided by the size of the smaller repertoire. Three approaches were used to assess repertoire richness: RTK rarefaction, the Chao1 estimator, and Recon v2.1 estimates of unobserved clonotypes. OLGA was used to compute generation probabilities for all TCRbeta clonotypes that the gDNA method yielded from a handful of donors. Held by TCRdb, this immuneACCESS table contains in-frame sequences only and omits some clones. Under half of the omission traces to an unresolved V gene where checked; the cause of the rest is unknown. The DNA was the basis for D and trimming; V, J and clone size are from that table. This sample gives under 850,000 clones in total; more than 85% of them show up just once. Around 24% of the sample is in the top ten clones.

As regards this clone: Its cognate antigen has yet to be identified. One base away there is no much larger clone; base qualities are not given.

CD8 naive samples were CD45RO-negative cells positively selected for CCR7, giving a CD45RA+CCR7+ population that excluded TemRA cells. Healthy HIV-negative adults with no recently reported acute infections or vaccinations were included as donors. Every donor was a Caucasian adult residing in Nashville, Tennessee, USA. After blood collection by leukapheresis, PBMCs were isolated using Ficoll-Histopaque density gradient centrifugation and then cryopreserved in the vapor phase of liquid nitrogen. Purity and quantity of every magnetically sorted T cell population were checked by analytical flow cytometry. Each sorted fraction had its genomic DNA isolated and then quantified by UV absorbance on a Nanodrop 2000c. General findings and caveats noted by the study authors: Incomplete sequencing was indicated by rarefaction of sorted-subset datasets, despite the large sequencing depth. Because the study included only a small number of donors, the genetic and exposure-history diversity represented was limited. Naive subsets generally had larger estimated clonotype richness than memory subsets did. Sampling was limited to blood, and TCR repertoires in tissue likely differ from TCR repertoires in blood. Sharing across several donors was observed for roughly 5% of naive CD4, over 3% of naive CD8, about 2.3% of memory CD4, and around 0.44% of memory CD8 clonotypes. Higher generation probabilities were observed for clonotypes shared by all four sorted-subset donors than for non-shared clonotypes. Pairwise subsampling led to the expectation that sequencing depth would affect the degree of clonotype sharing among donors.

The receptor comes from a man aged 25-40 years in good health. The sequenced sample was naive CD8+ T cells sorted from blood. The cell subset or site label for this specimen denotes: CD45RA+CCR7+. The chain employs TRBV29-1 and TRBJ2-3; 9 nucleotides in the junction match TRBD1. The CDR3 protein is CSVQIRDRAIDTQYF. The DNA sequence is as follows: TGCAGCGTTCAAATCAGGGACAGGGCAATAGATACGCAGTATTTT.